The 26 T cell receptor beta chains reported below all come from one sample, sequenced in a study of T cell repertoires in cytomegalovirus infection. TCRdb reanalysed the reads using MiXCR and keeps one entry per CDR3 protein. The sample gives 740,000 or so distinct CDR3 sequences, about 40% of which show up once; around 2.6% is in the top ten. The sequencing sample was made of PBMCs. These receptors all come from a human donor in good health (CMV status not recorded). Some clones in this sample may be carry-over from other donors' samples.

The V and J genes are TRBV3-1 and TRBJ2-5; unclear D gene. V shed 2 bases and J shed 5 bases, with 9 bases lying between them. The CDR3 is 13 amino acids. Germline V gene sequence: CDR1 LGHDT, CDR2 YNNKEL (reference sequence). The CDR3 coding sequence is TGTGCCAGCAGCCAACCTCCCTCCGAGACCCAGTACTTC. Amino acids: CASSQPPSETQYF.

The chain uses TRBV12-3 or TRBV12-4 and TRBJ1-6, with a possible D match to TRBD1 (5 bases). This CDR3 is 15 amino acids long. Deletions cut 5 bases from V and 2 bases from J, with 10 bases between. The CDR3 protein is CASSLRETYNSPLHF. The DNA for the CDR3 is TGTGCCAGCAGTCTCAGGGAGACCTATAATTCACCCCTCCACTTT.

Remarks on this clonotype: The junction departs from germline at one end; a sequencing error may be responsible. The rearrangement joins TRBV28 to TRBJ2-2; D possibly corresponds to TRBD2 (5 bases). CDR3 length equals 11 residues. The germline CDR1 and CDR2 sequences are MDHEN and SYDVKM. The CDR3 reads CSSIDYGELFF. CDR3 nucleotides: TGTTCCAGCATAGACTACGGGGAGCTGTTTTTT. The complete variable domain, with remaining parts taken from reference TRBV28 and TRBJ2-2, reads DVKVTQSSRYLVKRTGEKVFLECVQDMDHENMFWYRQDPGLGLRLIYFSYDVKMKEKGDIPEGYSVSREKKERFSLILESASTNQTSMYLCSSIDYGELFFGEGSRLTVL.

This clonotype was recorded at least ten times. V usage is TRBV7-2 and J usage is TRBJ2-7; 11 bases fit TRBD2. The CDR3 is made up of 15 amino acids. Per the germline V gene, CDR1 is SGHTA and CDR2 is FQGNSA. V lost 0 bases and J lost 2; bases outside the gene matches: 0. The CDR3 DNA follows: TGTGCCAGCAGCTTAGCTAGCGGGGGGGCCTACGAGCAGTACTTC. This gives the protein CASSLASGGAYEQYF.

V usage is TRBV20-1 and J usage is TRBJ1-2, with D uncertain. CDR3 length: 9 residues. With 3 bases removed from V and 4 bases from J, the gap between germline ends came to 0 bases. Germline values: CDR1 DFQATT, CDR2 SNEGSKA (reference sequence). CDR3 protein: CSASYGYTF. CDR3 sequence (DNA): TGCAGTGCTAGCTATGGCTACACCTTC.

V usage is TRBV28 and J usage is TRBJ1-5; D is perhaps TRBD1 (6 bases). Germline V CDR1 and CDR2: MDHEN, SYDVKM. Trimming left V 8 bases short and J 4 bases short, with 12 bases between. The CDR3 length is 13 residues. CDR3 in DNA: TGTGCCAGCGTTAAAGGGGGGAATCAGCCCCAGCATTTT. Its protein product is CASVKGGNQPQHF.

The gene calls are TRBV12-3 or TRBV12-4 and TRBJ2-6; D unclear. This CDR3 has 15 residues. V lost 5 bases and J 1 base, leaving 9 bases between the germline ends. The CDR3 is CASSASPSGANVLTF. The DNA of the CDR3 is TGTGCCAGCAGTGCAAGTCCGTCTGGGGCCAACGTCCTGACTTTC.

This chain uses TRBV27 with TRBJ2-7, with TRBD1 matching over 8 bases. The CDR3 contains 14 residues. The V segment lost 10 bases and the J segment 5 bases; nucleotides outside the gene matches: 13. Germline lookup yields CDR1 MNHEY and CDR2 SMNVEV (reference sequence). CDR3 bases: TGTGCCACCAACCAAGGGACAGGTGTTGACGAGCAGTACTTC. It specifies CATNQGTGVDEQYF.

The V call is TRBV7-8, the J call TRBJ1-4, with 7 bases identical to TRBD1. Trimming at V came to 5 bases and at J to 3 bases, leaving 9 bases not matched to a gene. CDR1 is SGHVS, CDR2 FQNEAQ, per germline. The CDR3 runs 16 residues. The CDR3 DNA is TGTGCCAGCAGCGCCCGGCGACAGGGACCTAATGAAAAACTGTTTTTT. Translated, it gives CASSARRQGPNEKLFF. Based on the CDR3 plus reference TRBV7-8 and TRBJ1-4, the full variable domain is GAGVSQSPRYKVAKRGQDVALRCDPISGHVSLFWYQQALGQGPEFLTYFQNEAQLDKSGLPSDRFFAERPEGSVSTLKIQRTQQEDSAVYLCASSARRQGPNEKLFFGSGTQLSVL.

The chain links TRBV6-5 to TRBJ2-1, with D uncertain. V was pared by 6 bases and J by 3 bases, with 9 bases between. CDR3 length equals 13 residues. Per germline, CDR1 MNHEY and CDR2 SVGAGI. CDR3 loop: CASRAGYYNEQFF. The DNA of the CDR3 is TGTGCCAGCAGGGCCGGGTACTACAATGAGCAGTTCTTC.

The chain combines TRBV5-4 with TRBJ2-3, with TRBD2 identical over 9 bases. Per the germline V gene, CDR1 is SGHNT and CDR2 is YYREEE (reference sequence). This CDR3 comprises 16 residues. V shed 3 bases, J shed 0 bases, and the junction held 5 bases outside the gene matches. DNA of the CDR3: TGTGCCAGCAGCTCGAAGCGGGGGGAAAGCACAGATACGCAGTATTTT. Its protein is CASSSKRGESTDTQYF.

This clonotype was seen only a few times. V gene TRBV28 combines with J gene TRBJ1-6, with D possibly TRBD1 on 5 matching bases. Germline CDR1 and CDR2: MDHEN and SYDVKM. The CDR3 contains 14 residues. Deletions cut 6 bases from V and 1 base from J, with 7 bases between. The CDR3 DNA reads TGTGCCAGCAGCAGGGTATCCTATAATTCACCCCTCCACTTT. It specifies CASSRVSYNSPLHF. Filled out from reference TRBV28 and TRBJ1-6, the complete variable domain reads DVKVTQSSRYLVKRTGEKVFLECVQDMDHENMFWYRQDPGLGLRLIYFSYDVKMKEKGDIPEGYSVSREKKERFSLILESASTNQTSMYLCASSRVSYNSPLHFGNGTRLTVT.

On this clonotype itself: One end of the junction is discordant with germline, which a read error may explain. The rearrangement links TRBV6-1 to TRBJ2-1; D is unresolved. In germline, CDR1 is MNHNS, CDR2 SASEGT. This CDR3 comprises 17 residues. The CDR3 region is CASSRGLGLEFNNEQLF. The CDR3, as DNA: TGTGCCAGCAGTCGAGGCCTCGGCCTAGAGTTTAACAATGAGCAGTTGTTC.

The chain uses TRBV28 and TRBJ1-2; 7 nucleotides agree with TRBD1. Germline-derived CDR1 and CDR2 are MDHEN and SYDVKM. The ends lost 4 bases at V and 12 bases at J; junction bases unmatched: 14. The CDR3 has 14 residues. The CDR3 DNA is TGTGCCAGCAGTTGGGACAGTAGTATTATCGCCGACACCTTC. Translating gives CASSWDSSIIADTF.

In nucleotides, the CDR3 is TGTGCCAGCAGCTTAGCCACCAGGAGCTCTGGAAACACCATATATTTT. Translating it yields CASSLATRSSGNTIYF. This chain connects TRBV7-8 to TRBJ1-3, with D hard to call. Germline CDR1 and CDR2: SGHVS and FQNEAQ. Between the trimmed V and J ends, which lost 0 bases and 0 bases, there was a span of 9 bases. This CDR3 comprises 16 residues.

The rearrangement uses TRBV6-5 and TRBJ1-5, with D tentatively TRBD1 (5 bases). Per the germline V gene, CDR1 is MNHEY and CDR2 is SVGAGI. This CDR3 region has 13 residues. Deletions cut 2 bases from V and 7 bases from J, with 9 bases between. The CDR3 DNA reads as TGTGCCAGCAGTTACCGCCGGGGCCAGCCCCAGCATTTT. Its protein product is CASSYRRGQPQHF.

The table lists this clonotype with many counts. The CDR3 DNA reads as TGTGCCAGCAGCCACCGGGACAGGGGCTACGAGCAGTACTTC. Amino acids: CASSHRDRGYEQYF. The chain links TRBV7-2 to TRBJ2-7; 10 bases agree with TRBD1. J lost 3 bases, V lost 5 bases, and 4 bases had no gene match. Germline CDR1 reads SGHTA; CDR2 reads FQGNSA. The CDR3 sequence is 14 residues long.

This clonotype was counted between two and nine times. The gene calls are TRBV7-6 and TRBJ1-1; 7 nucleotides match TRBD1. CDR3 size: 15 residues. Trimming removed 4 bases from V and 1 base from J; junction bases left unmatched: 6. Germline-derived CDR1 and CDR2 are SGHVS and FNYEAQ. CDR3 amino acids: CASSSKTGTNTEAFF. CDR3 DNA: TGTGCCAGCAGCTCGAAGACAGGGACGAACACTGAAGCTTTCTTT. Full variable domain (rest looked up from reference TRBV7-6 and TRBJ1-1): GAGVSQSPRYKVTKRGQDVALRCDPISGHVSLYWYRQALGQGPEFLTYFNYEAQQDKSGLPNDRFSAERPEGSISTLTIQRTEQRDSAMYRCASSSKTGTNTEAFFGQGTRLTVV.

Concerning this clonotype itself: The final CDR3 position lacks the conserved phenylalanine or tryptophan, pointing to a likely read error. The V gene is TRBV6-6, the J gene TRBJ2-5; 12 bases are a match to TRBD2. This CDR3 comprises 17 residues. Germline CDR1 and CDR2: MNHNY and SVGAGI (reference sequence). With 2 bases clipped from V and 4 bases from J, the junction kept 8 bases outside the gene matches. The CDR3 spells CASSYEASGGAGETQYL. The CDR3 nucleotides are TGTGCCAGCAGTTACGAAGCTAGCGGGGGGGCTGGAGAGACCCAGTACTTA.

This clonotype was detected ten times or more. The chain combines TRBV7-2 with TRBJ2-7; D perhaps matches TRBD1 (6 bases). This CDR3 has 16 residues. Per the germline V gene, CDR1 is SGHTA and CDR2 is FQGNSA. Trimming shortened V by 5 bases and J by 0 bases, and 17 bases separated the two germline ends. CDR3 coding DNA: TGTGCCAGCAGCAGACCCAGGACAGAAATCTCCTACGAGCAGTACTTC. Residues: CASSRPRTEISYEQYF. The full variable domain, its missing parts supplied by reference TRBV7-2 and TRBJ2-7, is GAGVSQSPSNKVTEKGKDVELRCDPISGHTALYWYRQSLGQGLEFLIYFQGNSAPDKSGLPSDRFSAERTGGSVSTLTIQRTQQEDSAVYLCASSRPRTEISYEQYFGPGTRLTVT.

The chain couples TRBV12-3 or TRBV12-4 to TRBJ2-5, with 9 bases that match TRBD1. The CDR3 has 15 residues. V trimming: 6 bases; J trimming: 4 bases; junction bases outside the gene matches: 9. CDR3 loop: CASRRRDRDGETQYF. CDR3 DNA sequence: TGTGCCAGCAGAAGAAGGGACAGGGATGGAGAGACCCAGTACTTC.

The chain combines TRBV10-3 with TRBJ1-1, with D possibly TRBD1 on 6 matching bases. This CDR3 comprises 14 residues. Germline-derived CDR1 and CDR2 are ENHRY and SYGVKD. Trimming took off 8 bases at V and 2 bases at J, with 15 bases between the two ends. The CDR3 DNA follows: TGTGCCATCGCCCGTCCGGGGGCTAACACTGAAGCTTTCTTT. Residues: CAIARPGANTEAFF.

The table lists this clonotype with many counts. The V gene is TRBV6-1, the J gene TRBJ1-1, with D possibly matching TRBD1 (5 bases). The CDR3 covers 14 residues. The germline V gene encodes CDR1 MNHNS and CDR2 SASEGT. The V gene lost 6 bases and the J gene lost 5 bases, with 16 bases spanning the gap. The DNA of the CDR3 is TGTGCCAGCAGGGATTACAGGTCGGCAACTGAAGCTTTCTTT. It encodes CASRDYRSATEAFF.

This chain connects TRBV28 to TRBJ2-7, with D hard to call. Germline assignment: CDR1 MDHEN and CDR2 SYDVKM. The CDR3 contains 15 residues. V was trimmed by 6 bases and J by 1 base, leaving 16 bases between them. CDR3 protein: CASRKQRPLSYEQYF. The CDR3 DNA follows: TGTGCCAGCAGGAAACAGCGACCCCTTTCCTACGAGCAGTACTTC. Using reference TRBV28 and TRBJ2-7 for the parts outside the CDR3, the full variable domain is DVKVTQSSRYLVKRTGEKVFLECVQDMDHENMFWYRQDPGLGLRLIYFSYDVKMKEKGDIPEGYSVSREKKERFSLILESASTNQTSMYLCASRKQRPLSYEQYFGPGTRLTVT.

V is TRBV24-1 and J is TRBJ2-2, with unresolved D. Germline V CDR1 and CDR2: KGHDR, SFDVKD. The V gene lost 0 bases and the J gene lost 1 base, with 5 bases spanning the gap. This CDR3 is built from 15 residues. CDR3 sequence: CATSDLRKNTGELFF. The CDR3 DNA reads TGTGCCACCAGTGATTTGCGGAAGAACACCGGGGAGCTGTTTTTT.

The sample holds a few counts of this clonotype. The gene calls are TRBV4-1 and TRBJ2-5; D unresolved. V shed 0 bases and J shed 0 bases, with 14 bases lying between them. The CDR3 spans 17 residues. Germline V CDR1 and CDR2: MGHRA, YSYEKL. Here the CDR3 DNA reads TGCGCCAGCAGCCAAGATTTTGAGACGGTGTACCAAGAGACCCAGTACTTC. It is translated as CASSQDFETVYQETQYF.